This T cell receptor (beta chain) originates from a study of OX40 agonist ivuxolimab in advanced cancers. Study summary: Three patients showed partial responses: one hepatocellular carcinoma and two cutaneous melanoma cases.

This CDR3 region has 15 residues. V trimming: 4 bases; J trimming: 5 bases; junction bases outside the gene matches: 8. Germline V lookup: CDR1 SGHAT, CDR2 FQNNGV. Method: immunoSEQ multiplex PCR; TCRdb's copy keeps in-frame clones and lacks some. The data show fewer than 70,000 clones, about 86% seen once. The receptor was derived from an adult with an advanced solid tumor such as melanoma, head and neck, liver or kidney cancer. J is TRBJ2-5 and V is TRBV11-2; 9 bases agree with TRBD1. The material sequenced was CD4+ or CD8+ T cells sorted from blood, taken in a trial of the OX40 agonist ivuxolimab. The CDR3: CASSWTGVRGETQYF. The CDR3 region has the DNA TGTGCCAGCAGCTGGACAGGGGTTCGAGGGGAGACCCAGTACTTC.